This T cell receptor (beta chain) was obtained from a study of T cell repertoires in cytomegalovirus infection. For the study at large: CMV infection together with matching HLA type was indicated by public TCR beta signatures. General study points: Based on cumulative public TCR beta family frequency, carriers of CMV plus the relevant HLA were identified. HLA-C-restricted CMV clonotypes gave the most frequent clonotype in two of eight donors.

TCRdb passed the reads through MiXCR, listing each CDR3 protein once. The repertoire holds around 350,000 distinct CDR3 sequences, with around 18% as singletons. A remark on this clonotype: Antigen specificity is unknown.

V was trimmed by 3 bases and J by 4 bases, leaving 13 bases between them. The germline V gene has CDR1 MNHNY and CDR2 SVGAGI (reference sequence). The CDR3 totals 14 residues. The receptor's source is a human donor in good health (CMV status not recorded). Some clones in this sample may be carry-over from other donors' samples. This chain joins TRBV6-6 and TRBJ2-7; D is undetermined. What was sequenced was PBMCs. CDR3 DNA sequence: TGTGCCAGCAGTTATACAGACCTGAGATACGAGCAGTACTTC. As protein: CASSYTDLRYEQYF.